This record concerns one T cell receptor (beta chain) sequence. This entry is derived from a study of regulatory T cells in long-lasting Graves disease. CDR1 is ENHRY and CDR2 is SYGVKD in the germline V gene. Trimming left V 6 bases short and J 8 bases short, with 16 bases between. This CDR3 region has 13 residues. The time point: persistent/refractory GD, antithyroid drugs over 5 years with positive TRAb. Researchers made the TCR library from RNA that was extracted from PBMCs. Construction of the TCR beta libraries employed iRepertoire HTBI primers in conjunction with Arm-PCR of CDR3 regions. Using its own MiXCR run on the multiplex PCR reads, TCRdb lists one record per CDR3 protein. The repertoire includes approximately 690,000 distinct CDR3 sequences, about 30% of them detected once, and 42% sits in the top ten.

This TCR was sampled from a female donor with Graves disease. This specimen consisted of peripheral blood mononuclear cells (PBMCs), obtained when the disease was refractory, from a patient treated with antithyroid drugs. This chain uses TRBV10-3 with TRBJ1-2; possibly TRBD1 for D (6 bases). CDR3 coding DNA: TGTGCCATCAGCGAGGGGGGGCGGGACGGCTACACCTTC. Its translation: CAISEGGRDGYTF.